This TCR beta chain stems from a study of T cell responses to AZD1222 COVID-19 vaccine. This clone has just one count. What it recognizes is unknown. The repertoire was sequenced with immunoSEQ multiplex PCR; TCRdb's copy has only in-frame clones and lacks some. The sample holds 150,000 or so clones; 85% to 90% are singletons and the top ten take about 1.5%. Notes on the study in general: No day 14 peak samples; only post-peak repertoires were characterized. White British ancestry dominated among donors, who included more females, and clonal diversity was possibly underestimated.

This receptor was obtained from an adult in good health. Material: peripheral blood, obtained on day 0 of AZD1222 vaccination.

The chain's CDR3 is CASSLASSEDTEAFF. The DNA of the CDR3 is TGTGCCAGCAGCTTAGCCTCCTCGGAGGACACTGAAGCTTTCTTT. This chain joins TRBV7-2 and TRBJ1-1; D is undetermined. Deletions cut 0 bases from V and 3 bases from J, with 11 bases between. Germline V gives CDR1 SGHTA, CDR2 FQGNSA. The CDR3 is 15 amino acids.